These 24 T cell receptor beta chains originate from one sample sequenced in a study of patients and donors after allogeneic stem cell transplantation. Each CDR3 protein gets one entry after TCRdb re-called the RT-PCR reads with MiXCR. Of about 74,000 distinct CDR3 sequences in the sample, more than 20% were seen once. Material: blood, either unsorted or a sorted T cell fraction (not recorded which). The source of these receptors is a human donor who was either an allogeneic HSCT recipient or a stem cell or donor lymphocyte infusion donor (not recorded which). It is not recorded whose cells these are; they may come from a transplant donor.

At least ten counts were recorded for this clonotype. The gene calls are TRBV5-1 and TRBJ1-3; the D is unclear. There are 14 residues in the CDR3. V was cut by 2 bases and J by 0 bases, with 6 bases left in between. From germline, CDR1 is SGHRS and CDR2 YFSETQ. The CDR3 reads CASSLSGSGNTIYF. The CDR3 DNA follows: TGCGCCAGCAGCTTATCAGGCTCTGGAAACACCATATATTTT.

This rearrangement joins TRBV6-1 to TRBJ1-5, with 7 bases lining up with TRBD1. The J segment lost 4 bases and the V segment lost 5 bases, leaving 5 bases of the junction unmatched. Per the germline V gene, CDR1 is MNHNS and CDR2 is SASEGT. The length of the CDR3 is 14 residues. CDR3 in DNA: TGTGCCAGCAGTCACAGGGGTGGGAATCAGCCCCAGCATTTT. This codes for CASSHRGGNQPQHF.

This clonotype has a handful of counts. This chain uses TRBV6-4 with TRBJ1-4; D perhaps matches TRBD1 (5 bases). The CDR3 extends over 17 amino acids. V lost 0 bases, J lost 3 bases, and 14 bases lay in between. Per the germline V gene, CDR1 is MRHNA and CDR2 is SNTAGT. The CDR3 reads CASSDSCYMGPNEKLFF. CDR3 DNA: TGTGCCAGCAGTGACTCTTGTTATATGGGGCCTAATGAAAAACTGTTTTTT.

This clonotype was counted only a few times. The V call is TRBV7-2, the J call TRBJ2-3; 8 bases map to TRBD2. This CDR3 is 15 amino acids long. The V and J ends lost 2 bases and 6 bases, in that order; junction bases with no gene match: 7. CDR1 is SGHTA, CDR2 FQGNSA, per germline. CDR3 sequence (DNA): TGTGCCAGCAGCTTAATCCGGGAGGGCCCGGATACGCAGTATTTT. It encodes CASSLIREGPDTQYF.

The CDR3 coding sequence is TGTGCCATCAGTGGACTGGAAGGGAACGATCAAGAGACCCAGTACTTC. This gives the protein CAISGLEGNDQETQYF. This chain connects TRBV10-3 to TRBJ2-5; the D is unclear. The CDR3 totals 16 residues. V was trimmed by 4 bases and J by 2 bases, leaving 17 bases between them. CDR1 and CDR2 from the germline V gene are ENHRY and SYGVKD.

This chain links TRBV6-6 with TRBJ2-7; a possible D gene is TRBD2 (6 bases). Germline CDR1 is MNHNY and CDR2 is SVGAGI (reference sequence). This CDR3 is built from 11 residues. V lost 10 bases and J 3 bases, leaving 10 bases between the germline ends. In DNA, the CDR3 is TGTGCCATAGCAGCGGGCTACGAGCAGTACTTC. Translated: CAIAAGYEQYF.

V is TRBV5-1 and J is TRBJ2-1; no clear D. Germline CDR1 SGHRS, CDR2 YFSETQ. V gave up 0 bases and J gave up 7 bases, with 11 bases separating them. The CDR3 contains 14 residues. For the CDR3, the DNA is TGCGCCAGCAGCTTGGGGGCCGCTTTGAATGAGCAGTTCTTC. Translation gives CASSLGAALNEQFF.

This clonotype was counted between two and nine times. The chain employs TRBV6-1 and TRBJ1-2, with TRBD1 identical over 7 bases. J lost 2 bases, V lost 8 bases, and 2 bases had no gene match. Germline V lookup: CDR1 MNHNS, CDR2 SASEGT. The CDR3 extends over 12 amino acids. In DNA form, the CDR3 reads TGTGCCAGCTTGACAGGGAACTATGGCTACACCTTC. Encoded protein: CASLTGNYGYTF.

This clonotype was picked up many times. The chain combines TRBV12-3 or TRBV12-4 with TRBJ2-3; no definite D call. The length of the CDR3 is 12 residues. Trimming shortened V by 3 bases and J by 6 bases, and 7 bases separated the two germline ends. The CDR3 sequence is CASSFGGDTQYF. The CDR3 region has the DNA TGTGCCAGCAGTTTTGGTGGGGATACGCAGTATTTT.

This clonotype turned up a few times. This chain connects TRBV12-3 or TRBV12-4 to TRBJ2-3, with unresolved D. The V and J ends lost 5 bases and 4 bases respectively, with 13 bases between them. The CDR3 is 14 residues long. The CDR3 DNA follows: TGTGCCAGCAGTCCGGCCGGCAATTCAGATACGCAGTATTTT. Encoded protein: CASSPAGNSDTQYF.

The genes are TRBV5-1 and TRBJ2-3; D not certain. Germline CDR1 is SGHRS and CDR2 is YFSETQ. The germline V and J ends were trimmed by 1 base and 3 bases, with 12 bases remaining between them. CDR3 length: 15 amino acids. The CDR3 nucleotides read TGCGCCAGCAGCTTGCTTGTTGCCCTTACAGATACGCAGTATTTT. Protein: CASSLLVALTDTQYF.

The rearrangement uses TRBV20-1 and TRBJ2-7; D perhaps matches TRBD2 (5 bases). The CDR3 length is 12 residues. With 3 bases removed from V and 3 bases from J, the gap between germline ends came to 9 bases. The germline V gene encodes CDR1 DFQATT and CDR2 SNEGSKA (reference sequence). The CDR3, as DNA: TGCAGTGCTAGCTCTAGCAACTACGAGCAGTACTTC. It yields the protein CSASSSNYEQYF.

In this sample, this clonotype turned up a few times. The chain links TRBV12-3 or TRBV12-4 to TRBJ1-1; TRBD1 agrees at 9 bases. With 6 bases clipped from V and 5 bases from J, the junction kept 7 bases outside the gene matches. The CDR3 runs to 14 residues. The CDR3 nucleotides are TGTGCCAGCAGCCAAACAGGGGGCGGGACTGAAGCTTTCTTT. This encodes CASSQTGGGTEAFF.

In this sample, this clonotype turned up a few times. This chain connects TRBV12-3 or TRBV12-4 to TRBJ1-6; D gene uncertain. The CDR3 extends over 14 amino acids. Trimming pared 6 bases from V and 0 bases from J, leaving 6 bases between. Here the CDR3 DNA reads TGTGCCAGCAGCTTGAGCTCCTATAATTCACCCCTCCACTTT. Amino acid sequence: CASSLSSYNSPLHF.

This clonotype was picked up a small number of times. The rearrangement joins TRBV6-2 or TRBV6-3 to TRBJ2-3, with D possibly being TRBD2 (6 bases). V gave up 6 bases and J gave up 0 bases, with 16 bases separating them. CDR1 and CDR2 from the germline V gene are MNHEY and SVGEGT. This CDR3 contains 16 residues. CDR3 region: CASSYHRETSTDTQYF. The CDR3 DNA reads TGTGCCAGCAGCTACCATCGGGAGACGAGCACAGATACGCAGTATTTT.

This clonotype was detected ten times or more. The chain employs TRBV20-1 and TRBJ2-7; D possibly corresponds to TRBD2 (7 bases). The germline V gene encodes CDR1 DFQATT and CDR2 SNEGSKA (reference sequence). CDR3 length: 14 residues. With 3 bases removed from V and 1 base from J, the gap between germline ends came to 13 bases. As DNA, the CDR3 is TGCAGTGCTAGCGGGGGGCTTCGATCCTACGAGCAGTACTTC. Amino acids: CSASGGLRSYEQYF.

This clonotype showed up just a few times. CDR3 sequence (DNA): TGCAGTGCTAAAGCGGGAGAGGGAAACACCGGGGAGCTGTTTTTT. As protein: CSAKAGEGNTGELFF. This chain links TRBV20-1 with TRBJ2-2; TRBD2 agrees at 8 bases. Germline CDR1 and CDR2: DFQATT and SNEGSKA (reference sequence). The CDR3 contains 15 residues. V gave up 4 bases and J gave up 2 bases; unmatched junction bases: 6.

This clonotype was counted a few times. The chain couples TRBV20-1 to TRBJ1-3, with 7 bases fitting TRBD1. The CDR3 is made up of 13 amino acids. J gave up 0 bases and V 6 bases, and 2 bases lay outside the gene matches. Germline V CDR1 and CDR2: DFQATT, SNEGSKA (reference sequence). CDR3 bases: TGCAGTGCCTGGGACAGCTCTGGAAACACCATATATTTT. This sequence encodes CSAWDSSGNTIYF.

This clonotype was counted a few times. This chain links TRBV4-1 with TRBJ1-4; 9 positions match TRBD1. The CDR3 sequence is 15 residues long. With 6 bases clipped from V and 5 bases from J, the junction kept 7 bases outside the gene matches. Per the germline V gene, CDR1 is MGHRA and CDR2 is YSYEKL. CDR3 sequence: CASSWTGVLNEKLFF. As DNA, the CDR3 is TGCGCCAGCAGTTGGACAGGGGTCCTGAATGAAAAACTGTTTTTT.

This clonotype was recorded once. Sequence at one end of the junction differs from germline and may be a read error. This rearrangement joins TRBV5-1 to TRBJ2-3; 7 nucleotides line up with TRBD1. CDR1 and CDR2 (germline): SGHRS, YFSETQ. The length of the CDR3 is 16 residues. Here the CDR3 DNA reads TGCGCCGGCAGCGAGGGGGCTAGCCGTAGCACAGATACGCAGTATTTT. Its translation is CAGSEGASRSTDTQYF. Using reference TRBV5-1 and TRBJ2-3 for the parts outside the CDR3, the full variable domain is KAGVTQTPRYLIKTRGQQVTLSCSPISGHRSVSWYQQTPGQGLQFLFEYFSETQRNKGNFPGRFSGRQFSNSRSEMNVSTLELGDSALYLCAGSEGASRSTDTQYFGPGTRLTVL.

The rearrangement uses TRBV7-3 and TRBJ1-1; D is ambiguous. Germline CDR1 reads SGHTA; CDR2 reads FQGTGA. V dropped 4 bases and J dropped 3 bases, with 15 bases sitting between them. The CDR3 totals 15 residues. CDR3 nucleotide sequence: TGTGCCAGCAGCTCACCGGAGGGCCGATACACTGAAGCTTTCTTT. Residues: CASSSPEGRYTEAFF.

This clonotype was seen a handful of times. This chain connects TRBV7-9 to TRBJ1-2, with D perhaps matching TRBD1 (5 bases). Per the germline V gene, CDR1 is SEHNR and CDR2 is FQNEAQ (reference sequence). The CDR3 length is 11 residues. Between the trimmed V and J ends, which lost 0 bases and 12 bases, there was a span of 8 bases. Here the CDR3 reads CASSLAGVNTF. The CDR3 DNA reads as TGTGCCAGCAGCTTAGCAGGGGTTAACACCTTC.

The genes are TRBV11-2 and TRBJ2-1; no definite D call. Trimming took 1 base from V and 5 from J, leaving 12 bases between them. CDR3 length equals 15 residues. Germline values: CDR1 SGHAT, CDR2 FQNNGV. CDR3 in amino acids: CASSLGVGSNNEQFF. CDR3 sequence (DNA): TGTGCCAGCAGCTTAGGCGTTGGCTCAAACAATGAGCAGTTCTTC.

This clonotype was counted between two and nine times. In DNA, the CDR3 is TGCAGCGTTGAAGATCTGGGACAGGGTGGCTACGAGCAGTACTTC. Residues: CSVEDLGQGGYEQYF. This rearrangement joins TRBV29-1 to TRBJ2-7, with 9 bases that match TRBD1. This CDR3 contains 15 residues. In germline, CDR1 is SQVTM, CDR2 ANQGSEA. J lost 3 bases, V lost 0 bases, and 6 bases had no gene match.